This T cell receptor beta chain stems from a study of blood T cell repertoires in COVID-19. The CDR3 loop spans 16 amino acids. CDR1 and CDR2 (germline): SGHAT, FQNNGV. V lost 1 base, J lost 4 bases, and 7 bases stayed unmatched. Categorization into cohorts depended on clinical history that participants reported. The data were produced by immunoSEQ multiplex PCR, yet TCRdb's version contains in-frame clones alone and is incomplete. The sample has some 200,000 clones; under 90% are singletons. The sequenced sample consisted of PBMCs or T cells enriched from blood (not recorded which). This TCR derives from a woman aged 45-59 years who had been exposed to COVID-19. The V gene is TRBV11-2, the J gene TRBJ1-3, with 7 nucleotides matching TRBD1. CDR3 nucleotides: TGTGCCAGCAGCTTAGTTCGGACAGGTTACGGAAACACCATATATTTT. Its protein product is CASSLVRTGYGNTIYF.